The clone carrying this T cell receptor (beta chain) has ten or more counts. The target antigen is unknown. The sample comes from a study of T-cell reconstitution after alpha-beta-depleted transplantation in children. General study points: Newly made T cells mostly supplied T-cell counts and diversity one year after transplant. Where alpha-beta T cells came from about two months after transplant was reportedly several hundred expanded graft clones. Some patients' high day-60 TCRbeta diversity was traced to surviving recipient T cells and thymic progenitors.

The V gene's germline CDR1 is SGDLS and CDR2 YYNGEE. Trimming removed 1 base at V and 3 bases at J, with 16 bases between. This CDR3 has 17 amino acids. Unique molecular identifiers were used in preparing the TCRbeta library. TCRdb independently ran MiXCR on the PCR reads; one entry per CDR3 protein. The profile shows about 200,000 distinct CDR3 sequences, roughly 6% of them singletons. The rearrangement links TRBV9 to TRBJ2-2; D possibly uses TRBD1 or TRBD2 (6 bases each). Here the sequenced sample was PBMCs, taken before TCRalphabeta/CD19-depleted stem cell transplant. The TCR comes from a girl under three years old with combined immunodeficiency, due to receive a stem cell transplant. The chain's CDR3 is CASSVPLGGLDTGELFF. The CDR3 DNA sequence: TGTGCCAGCAGCGTACCCCTTGGGGGGCTCGACACCGGGGAGCTGTTTTTT.